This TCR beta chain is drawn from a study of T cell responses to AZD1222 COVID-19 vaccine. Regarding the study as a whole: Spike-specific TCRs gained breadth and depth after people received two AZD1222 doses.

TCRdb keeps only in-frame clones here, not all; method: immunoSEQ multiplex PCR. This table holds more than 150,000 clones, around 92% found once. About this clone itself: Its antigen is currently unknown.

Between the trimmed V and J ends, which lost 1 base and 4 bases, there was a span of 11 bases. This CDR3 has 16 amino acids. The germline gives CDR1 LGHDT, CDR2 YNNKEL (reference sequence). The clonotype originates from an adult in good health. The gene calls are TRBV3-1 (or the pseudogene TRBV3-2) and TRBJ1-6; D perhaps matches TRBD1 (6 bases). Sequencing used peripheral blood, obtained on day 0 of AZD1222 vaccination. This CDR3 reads CASSQGGHFYNSPLHF. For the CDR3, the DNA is TGTGCCAGCAGCCAAGGGGGACACTTTTATAATTCACCCCTCCACTTT.